This TCR beta chain was profiled in a study of blood T cell repertoires in COVID-19. Per the original data handling: Estimation of nucleated cell counts was performed using reference gene primer amplification. The assay was immunoSEQ multiplex PCR, and TCRdb's table has in-frame clones only and misses some. V and J calls and clone size are given by that table; D and trimming were obtained from the DNA. This table has more than 350,000 clones, 75% to 90% appearing once. CDR1 is MGHDK and CDR2 is SYGVNS in the germline V gene. V dropped 6 bases and J dropped 0 bases, with 9 bases sitting between them. The CDR3 loop spans 14 amino acids. All enrollees were roughly 18 to 95 years old and from roughly 22 US areas. Two negative PCRs, clearance, or symptom resolution were required of recovered Cohort 3 donors.

Sequencing was carried out using PBMCs or T cells enriched from blood (not recorded which). The chain carries TRBV25-1 and TRBJ2-1; a possible D gene is TRBD2 (5 bases). This sequence originates from a man in his late teens or twenties who had recovered from COVID-19. Here the CDR3 DNA reads TGTGCCAGCAGAGCGGCCAGCTCCTACAATGAGCAGTTCTTC. Protein: CASRAASSYNEQFF.